These 21 T cell receptor beta chains share one sample of origin, sequenced in a study of identical twins. In TCRdb, the 5' RACE reads were re-called with MiXCR into one record per CDR3 protein. The profile covers about 530,000 distinct CDR3 sequences, with around 20% appearing a single time and approximately 0.5% taken by the ten largest. The data were also submitted as part of a second study, on yellow fever vaccine responses in identical twins.

The sequenced sample was CD4+ T cells sorted from blood. The receptor source for this set is a woman younger than 30 in good health.

V and J are TRBV9 and TRBJ2-2; D is perhaps TRBD2 (6 bases). Germline V gene sequence: CDR1 SGDLS, CDR2 YYNGEE. The CDR3 contains 16 residues. Trimming cost V 0 bases and J 2 bases, with 11 bases left between them. In DNA, the CDR3 is TGTGCCAGCAGCGTAGTATCAGGGACTAACACCGGGGAGCTGTTTTTT. Translated: CASSVVSGTNTGELFF.

This clonotype was detected a few times. The rearrangement links TRBV14 to TRBJ2-1, with 7 bases that match TRBD2. This CDR3 has 14 amino acids. V was pared by 8 bases and J by 8 bases, with 12 bases of the junction left unmatched. Germline-derived CDR1 and CDR2 are SGHDN and FVKESK. CDR3 coding DNA: TGTGCCAGCGCGCGGGAGCCTATTCTCGATGAGCAGTTCTTC. Translation gives CASAREPILDEQFF. Variable domain in full (rest from reference TRBV14 and TRBJ2-1): EAGVTQFPSHSVIEKGQTVTLRCDPISGHDNLYWYRRVMGKEIKFLLHFVKESKQDESGMPNNRFLAERTGGTYSTLKVQPAELEDSGVYFCASAREPILDEQFFGPGTRLTVL.

The V call is TRBV10-2, the J call TRBJ2-7; 11 bases align to TRBD1. The CDR3 has 14 amino acids. V shed 9 bases and J 4 bases; nucleotides not matched to a gene: 8. Looked up from germline, CDR1 is WSHSY and CDR2 is SAAADI. The CDR3 loop is CASTGQGAAYEQYF. CDR3 sequence (DNA): TGCGCCAGTACAGGACAGGGGGCGGCTTACGAGCAGTACTTC.

The chain couples TRBV7-9 to TRBJ2-1; D is uncertain. Germline CDR1 reads SEHNR; CDR2 reads FQNEAQ (reference sequence). Trimming cost V 5 bases and J 9 bases, with 14 bases left between them. The CDR3 spans 13 residues. The CDR3 nucleotides are TGTGCCAGCAGCAAAACGTGGGATGTTGAGCAGTTCTTC. This encodes CASSKTWDVEQFF.

The rearrangement uses TRBV2 and TRBJ2-3; D might be TRBD2 (5 bases). The germline V gene has CDR1 SNHLY and CDR2 FYNNEI. The ends were cut back, 4 bases at V and 1 base at J, with 12 bases in the middle. CDR3 length: 15 residues. DNA of the CDR3: TGTGCCAGCAGTGGAGAGAAACTAGGCACAGATACGCAGTATTTT. Translation: CASSGEKLGTDTQYF.

The rearrangement links TRBV11-3 to TRBJ1-1; 9 bases agree with TRBD1. Germline V CDR1 and CDR2: SGHNT, YENEEA. V lost 2 bases, J lost 7 bases, and 2 bases stayed unmatched. The CDR3 runs to 13 residues. CDR3 nucleotide sequence: TGTGCCAGCAGCTTAACGACAGGGGGTGAAGCTTTCTTT. Protein: CASSLTTGGEAFF.

In this sample, this clonotype turned up a few times. In nucleotides, the CDR3 is TGCAGCGTTGAAGATCGTGAGACGGATTACGAGCAGTACTTC. Protein: CSVEDRETDYEQYF. This sequence joins TRBV29-1 and TRBJ2-7, with D uncertain. V was pared by 0 bases and J by 4 bases, with 13 bases between. The germline V gene has CDR1 SQVTM and CDR2 ANQGSEA. This CDR3 spans 14 amino acids.

This chain joins TRBV12-3 or TRBV12-4 and TRBJ2-2; tentatively, D is TRBD1 or TRBD2 (5 bases each). The CDR3 spans 15 residues. V was shortened by 7 bases and J by 1 base, with 13 bases between the two germline ends. Here the CDR3 DNA reads TGTGCCAGCACCTCCGGAGGACAGAACACCGGGGAGCTGTTTTTT. Translation gives CASTSGGQNTGELFF.

The V call is TRBV20-1, the J call TRBJ2-7, with D perhaps matching TRBD2 (6 bases). The V end lost 1 base, the J end lost 0 bases, and 10 bases lay between the germline ends. The germline V gene has CDR1 DFQATT and CDR2 SNEGSKA (reference sequence). This CDR3 is 14 amino acids long. CDR3 DNA: TGCAGTGCTAGAGTGGGCGGGACCTCCTACGAGCAGTACTTC. Amino acid sequence: CSARVGGTSYEQYF.

This clonotype was observed a handful of times. The CDR3 sequence: CASSPTQGAIYNEQFF. The CDR3 nucleotides read TGCGCCAGCAGCCCCACCCAGGGGGCTATCTACAATGAGCAGTTCTTC. The V and J genes are TRBV5-1 and TRBJ2-1; 8 bases fit TRBD1. This CDR3 has 16 residues. In germline, CDR1 is SGHRS, CDR2 YFSETQ. V gave up 4 bases and J gave up 3 bases; unmatched junction bases: 9.

This clonotype turned up a few times. This rearrangement joins TRBV20-1 to TRBJ2-7; possibly TRBD1 for D (6 bases). V gave up 3 bases and J gave up 7 bases, with 10 bases separating them. CDR3 length: 11 residues. The germline CDR1 and CDR2 sequences are DFQATT and SNEGSKA (reference sequence). The CDR3 protein is CSASGRGEQYF. CDR3 sequence (DNA): TGCAGTGCTAGTGGTAGGGGGGAGCAGTACTTC.

The gene calls are TRBV28 and TRBJ2-7, with D maybe TRBD1 (6 bases). Germline CDR1 reads MDHEN; CDR2 reads SYDVKM. The CDR3 consists of 14 residues. V lost 6 bases and J lost 1, with 13 bases in between. The CDR3 region is CASRETGRSYEQYV. The CDR3 nucleotides read TGTGCCAGCAGAGAGACAGGAAGGTCCTACGAGCAGTACGTC.

This rearrangement joins TRBV6-5 to TRBJ2-1, with 7 nucleotides matching TRBD2. The length of the CDR3 is 12 residues. Unmatched junction bases numbered 5, after V lost 6 bases and J lost 9 bases. Germline V lookup: CDR1 MNHEY, CDR2 SVGAGI. CDR3 coding DNA: TGTGCCAGCAGAGGGACTACGAGTGAGCAGTTCTTC. Its translation is CASRGTTSEQFF.

The V gene is TRBV28, the J gene TRBJ2-1; no reliable D call. Germline lookup yields CDR1 MDHEN and CDR2 SYDVKM. Trimming cost V 6 bases and J 10 bases, with 10 bases left between them. CDR3 length equals 11 residues. The CDR3 loop is CASSPRREQFF. CDR3 DNA sequence: TGTGCCAGCAGCCCAAGACGAGAGCAGTTCTTC.

The V gene is TRBV28, the J gene TRBJ1-5; D is ambiguous. Germline loops: CDR1 MDHEN, CDR2 SYDVKM. The germline V and J ends were trimmed by 2 bases and 2 bases, with 10 bases remaining between them. The CDR3 length is 15 residues. This chain's CDR3 is CASSLVLSGNQPQHF. The CDR3 nucleotides are TGTGCCAGCAGTTTAGTGCTTTCTGGCAATCAGCCCCAGCATTTT. The full variable domain, rest sourced from reference TRBV28 and TRBJ1-5, is DVKVTQSSRYLVKRTGEKVFLECVQDMDHENMFWYRQDPGLGLRLIYFSYDVKMKEKGDIPEGYSVSREKKERFSLILESASTNQTSMYLCASSLVLSGNQPQHFGDGTRLSIL.

There are a few counts of this clonotype. This chain connects TRBV5-1 to TRBJ2-6; tentative D call: TRBD2 (5 bases). The V and J ends lost 2 bases and 3 bases respectively, with 12 bases between them. CDR1 is SGHRS and CDR2 is YFSETQ in the germline V gene. The CDR3 extends over 16 amino acids. The CDR3 bases are TGCGCCAGCAGCTTCGGTACCGGAGGTGGGGCCAACGTCCTGACTTTC. Residues: CASSFGTGGGANVLTF.

This clonotype was counted a few times. The gene calls are TRBV28 and TRBJ2-4; D is perhaps TRBD1 or TRBD2 (5 bases each). Trimming removed 6 bases from V and 2 bases from J, with 14 bases in between. The CDR3 has 15 residues. Germline CDR1 reads MDHEN; CDR2 reads SYDVKM. As DNA, the CDR3 is TGTGCCAGCAGGCCTCCGGGGCCTTCCAAAAACATTCAGTACTTC. It yields the protein CASRPPGPSKNIQYF. The entire variable domain, with the rest obtained from reference TRBV28 and TRBJ2-4, is as follows: DVKVTQSSRYLVKRTGEKVFLECVQDMDHENMFWYRQDPGLGLRLIYFSYDVKMKEKGDIPEGYSVSREKKERFSLILESASTNQTSMYLCASRPPGPSKNIQYFGAGTRLSVL.

The CDR3 region is CASSDRGGADTQYF. Written as DNA, the CDR3 is TGCGCCAGCAGTGATCGGGGAGGAGCGGATACGCAGTATTTT. V gene TRBV10-1 combines with J gene TRBJ2-3; perhaps TRBD2 as D (6 bases). CDR3 length: 14 residues. Germline CDR1 reads WNHNN; CDR2 reads SYGVQD (reference sequence). V lost 3 bases, J lost 6 bases, and 13 bases lay in between.

V gene TRBV28 combines with J gene TRBJ2-3, with 8 bases fitting TRBD2. The germline V gene has CDR1 MDHEN and CDR2 SYDVKM. V trimming: 3 bases; J trimming: 2 bases; junction bases outside the gene matches: 7. The CDR3 has 16 residues. The CDR3 DNA follows: TGTGCCAGCAGTTTTCAATCGGGAGGGCCCACAGATACGCAGTATTTT. It is translated as CASSFQSGGPTDTQYF. Using reference TRBV28 and TRBJ2-3 for the parts outside the CDR3, the full variable domain is DVKVTQSSRYLVKRTGEKVFLECVQDMDHENMFWYRQDPGLGLRLIYFSYDVKMKEKGDIPEGYSVSREKKERFSLILESASTNQTSMYLCASSFQSGGPTDTQYFGPGTRLTVL.

The chain uses TRBV9 and TRBJ2-5; TRBD2 agrees at 12 bases. This CDR3 has 18 amino acids. The V and J ends lost 2 bases and 0 bases, in that order; junction bases with no gene match: 8. Germline CDR1 is SGDLS and CDR2 is YYNGEE. CDR3 in DNA: TGTGCCAGCAGCGTCCCCCTAGCGGGAGGGGGAAACCAAGAGACCCAGTACTTC. Its protein is CASSVPLAGGGNQETQYF.

This clonotype has just a few counts. The chain combines TRBV12-3 or TRBV12-4 with TRBJ2-1, with D maybe TRBD2 (5 bases). V lost 6 bases and J lost 9, with 15 bases in between. This CDR3 region has 13 residues. The CDR3 is CASSLLREGEQFF. For the CDR3, the DNA is TGTGCCAGCAGCCTCCTGAGGGAAGGTGAGCAGTTCTTC.